Described below is a single T cell receptor beta chain sequence and its context. Building of the TCR beta libraries involved iRepertoire HTBI primers and Arm-PCR of CDR3 regions. MiXCR was run by TCRdb on the multiplex PCR reads, yielding one entry per CDR3 protein. This sample has fewer than 550,000 distinct CDR3 sequences; 16% occur once, and the top ten carry approximately 25%. This specimen belongs to a study of regulatory T cells in long-lasting Graves disease. Stated time point: newly diagnosed GD, antithyroid drugs for less than 3 months. Isolated PBMC RNA provided the starting material for the TCR library. CDR3 size: 16 residues. V dropped 5 bases and J dropped 4; count of bases not matched to a gene: 9. From germline, CDR1 is SGHTA and CDR2 FQGTGA. The same data also contributed to another study, on T cells in Graves' hyperthyroidism and ophthalmopathy.

V usage is TRBV7-3 and J usage is TRBJ2-1; 9 positions match TRBD2. This sequence originates from a woman aged 35 to 59 with Graves disease. This material consisted of peripheral blood mononuclear cells (PBMCs), taken at new diagnosis, from a patient treated with antithyroid drugs. The DNA for the CDR3 is TGTGCCAGCAGCCCCAGTCTAGCGGGGCAATACAATGAGCAGTTCTTC. Amino acid sequence: CASSPSLAGQYNEQFF.